The 10 T cell receptor beta chains below were found in one sample sequenced in a study of blood T cell repertoires in COVID-19. The repertoire was sequenced with immunoSEQ multiplex PCR; TCRdb's copy has only in-frame clones and lacks some. The table shows 200,000 or so clones, with about 79% occurring only once. What was sequenced was PBMCs or T cells enriched from blood (not recorded which). The receptor source for this set is a woman in her 40s with acute COVID-19.

This chain uses TRBV19 with TRBJ1-4, with D hard to call. There are 15 residues in the CDR3. CDR1 is LNHDA, CDR2 SQIVND, per germline (reference sequence). V lost 5 bases to trimming and J lost 5 bases, with 15 bases between them. The CDR3 nucleotides are TGTGCCAGTAGTCCTTGGGAGGGAAGGAATGAAAAACTGTTTTTT. Protein sequence: CASSPWEGRNEKLFF. Full variable domain (outside the CDR3, taken from reference TRBV19 and TRBJ1-4): DGGITQSPKYLFRKEGQNVTLSCEQNLNHDAMYWYRQDPGQGLRLIYYSQIVNDFQKGDIAEGYSVSREKKESFPLTVTSAQKNPTAFYLCASSPWEGRNEKLFFGSGTQLSVL.

In this sample, this clone turned up once. The V call is TRBV9, the J call TRBJ1-4; no clear D. The germline V gene has CDR1 SGDLS and CDR2 YYNGEE. The CDR3 loop spans 11 amino acids. V was trimmed by 4 bases and J by 8 bases, leaving 6 bases between them. The CDR3, as DNA: TGTGCCAGCAGCCCTTTGGAAAAACTGTTTTTT. Protein product: CASSPLEKLFF.

The rearrangement uses TRBV27 and TRBJ1-2; 7 bases agree with TRBD1. The ends lost 5 bases at V and 6 bases at J; junction bases unmatched: 3. This CDR3 is 12 amino acids long. Per the germline V gene, CDR1 is MNHEY and CDR2 is SMNVEV (reference sequence). The CDR3 DNA reads as TGTGCCAGCAGTGCTACAGGGGATGGCTACACCTTC. It specifies CASSATGDGYTF.

The V and J genes are TRBV28 and TRBJ1-2, with TRBD1 as a possible D gene (5 bases). Trimming stripped 3 bases from V and 5 bases from J, with 13 bases between. The germline V gene encodes CDR1 MDHEN and CDR2 SYDVKM. This CDR3 is 14 amino acids long. Written as DNA, the CDR3 is TGTGCCAGCAGTTTTTCCGGGGGACGGTATGGCTACACCTTC. Its protein product is CASSFSGGRYGYTF.

The sample holds a few counts of this clone. The chain uses TRBV5-1 and TRBJ1-5, with unresolved D. Germline CDR1 reads SGHRS; CDR2 reads YFSETQ. The CDR3 covers 14 residues. Deletions cut 7 bases from V and 2 bases from J, with 13 bases between. CDR3 bases: TGCGCCAGCGCCCCCGGGGATGGCAATCAGCCCCAGCATTTT. Translated, it gives CASAPGDGNQPQHF. The full variable domain, rest sourced from reference TRBV5-1 and TRBJ1-5, is KAGVTQTPRYLIKTRGQQVTLSCSPISGHRSVSWYQQTPGQGLQFLFEYFSETQRNKGNFPGRFSGRQFSNSRSEMNVSTLELGDSALYLCASAPGDGNQPQHFGDGTRLSIL.

The CDR3 sequence is CASRNRGWDIQYF. The CDR3 nucleotides are TGTGCCAGCAGGAACAGGGGTTGGGACATTCAGTACTTC. The chain links TRBV6-6 to TRBJ2-4; 7 bases agree with TRBD1. The CDR3 totals 13 residues. The germline V gene has CDR1 MNHNY and CDR2 SVGAGI (reference sequence). The J segment lost 8 bases and the V segment lost 6 bases, leaving 7 bases of the junction unmatched.

V usage is TRBV25-1 and J usage is TRBJ2-7; 8 nucleotides line up with TRBD1. CDR1 and CDR2 from the germline V gene are MGHDK and SYGVNS. The CDR3 loop spans 15 amino acids. The V segment lost 5 bases and the J segment 0 bases; nucleotides outside the gene matches: 6. CDR3 in DNA: TGTGCCAGCAGTCCCCGGACAGGGCTCTCCTACGAGCAGTACTTC. It translates to CASSPRTGLSYEQYF.

This chain links TRBV6-1 with TRBJ1-1; the D is unclear. CDR3 length: 13 amino acids. V dropped 2 bases and J dropped 4 bases, with 8 bases sitting between them. CDR1 is MNHNS, CDR2 SASEGT, per germline. This chain's CDR3 is CASSEKGGTEAFF. For the CDR3, the DNA is TGTGCCAGCAGTGAAAAGGGAGGCACTGAAGCTTTCTTT.

V and J are TRBV11-2 and TRBJ2-1; 9 nucleotides align to TRBD1. V was pared by 4 bases and J by 1 base, with 2 bases of the junction left unmatched. Germline V gives CDR1 SGHAT, CDR2 FQNNGV. This CDR3 spans 15 amino acids. The CDR3 region is CASSSDRGSYNEQFF. In DNA form, the CDR3 reads TGTGCCAGCAGCTCGGACAGGGGATCCTACAATGAGCAGTTCTTC.

The chain has TRBV4-2 and TRBJ2-1; 11 bases are shared with TRBD2. Germline loops: CDR1 LGHNA, CDR2 YNFKEQ. V shed 4 bases, J shed 5 bases, and the junction held 7 bases outside the gene matches. There are 16 residues in the CDR3. The CDR3 region is CASSLTGTSGHNEQFF. The CDR3 nucleotides read TGTGCCAGCAGCCTTACCGGGACTAGCGGCCACAATGAGCAGTTCTTC.